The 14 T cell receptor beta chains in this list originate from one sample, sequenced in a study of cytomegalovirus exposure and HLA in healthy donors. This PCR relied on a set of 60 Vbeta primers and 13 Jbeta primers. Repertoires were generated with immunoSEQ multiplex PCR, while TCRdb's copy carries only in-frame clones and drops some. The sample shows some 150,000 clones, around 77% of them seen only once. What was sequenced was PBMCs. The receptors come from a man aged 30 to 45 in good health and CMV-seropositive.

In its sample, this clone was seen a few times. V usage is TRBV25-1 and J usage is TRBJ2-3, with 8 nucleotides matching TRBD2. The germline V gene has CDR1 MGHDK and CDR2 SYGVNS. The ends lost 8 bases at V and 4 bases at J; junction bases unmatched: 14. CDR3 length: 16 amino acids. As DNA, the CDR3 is TGTGCCAGCGAGCAGAACCCCCGGGGGGGCCCAGATACGCAGTATTTT. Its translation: CASEQNPRGGPDTQYF.

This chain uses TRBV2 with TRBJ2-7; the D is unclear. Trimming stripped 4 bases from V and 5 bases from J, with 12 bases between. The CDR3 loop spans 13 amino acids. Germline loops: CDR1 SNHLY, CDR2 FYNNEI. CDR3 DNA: TGTGCCAGCAGTGTAGCAGGAGAGAACGAGCAGTACTTC. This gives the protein CASSVAGENEQYF.

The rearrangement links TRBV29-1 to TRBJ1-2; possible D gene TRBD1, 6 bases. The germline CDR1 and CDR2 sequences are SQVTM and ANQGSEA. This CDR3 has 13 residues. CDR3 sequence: CTIQGAHNYGYTF. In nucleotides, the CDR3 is TGCACCATACAGGGAGCCCATAACTATGGCTACACCTTC.

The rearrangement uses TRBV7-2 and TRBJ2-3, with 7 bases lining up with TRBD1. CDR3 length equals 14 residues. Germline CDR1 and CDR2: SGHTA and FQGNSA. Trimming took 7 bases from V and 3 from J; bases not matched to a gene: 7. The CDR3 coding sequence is TGTGCCAGCACTCCTGGCAGGGGGACAGATACGCAGTATTTT. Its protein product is CASTPGRGTDTQYF.

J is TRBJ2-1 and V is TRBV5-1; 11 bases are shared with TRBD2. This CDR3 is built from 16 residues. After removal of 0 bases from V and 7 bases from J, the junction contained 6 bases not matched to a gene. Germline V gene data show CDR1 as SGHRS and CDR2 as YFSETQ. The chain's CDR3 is CASSLGPGLAVNEQFF. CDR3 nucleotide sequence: TGCGCCAGCAGCTTGGGGCCGGGACTAGCGGTTAATGAGCAGTTCTTC.

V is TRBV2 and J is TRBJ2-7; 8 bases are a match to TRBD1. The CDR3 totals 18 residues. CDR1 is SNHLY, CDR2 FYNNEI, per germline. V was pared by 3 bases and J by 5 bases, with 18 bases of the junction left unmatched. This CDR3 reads CASSELTPRTGPSNEQYF. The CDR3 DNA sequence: TGTGCCAGCAGTGAGTTGACCCCCAGGACAGGGCCAAGCAACGAGCAGTACTTC.

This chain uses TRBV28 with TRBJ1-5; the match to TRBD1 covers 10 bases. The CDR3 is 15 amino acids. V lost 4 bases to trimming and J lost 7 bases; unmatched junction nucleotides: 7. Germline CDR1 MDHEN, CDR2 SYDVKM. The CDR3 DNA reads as TGTGCCAGCAGTTCAGAGGGACAGGGGACCCAGCCCCAGCATTTT. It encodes CASSSEGQGTQPQHF.

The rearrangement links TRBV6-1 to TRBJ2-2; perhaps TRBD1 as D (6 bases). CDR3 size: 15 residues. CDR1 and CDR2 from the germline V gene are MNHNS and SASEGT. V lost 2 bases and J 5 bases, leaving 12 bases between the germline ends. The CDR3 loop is CASSERWGRTGELFF. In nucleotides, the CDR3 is TGTGCCAGCAGTGAAAGGTGGGGGCGGACCGGGGAGCTGTTTTTT.

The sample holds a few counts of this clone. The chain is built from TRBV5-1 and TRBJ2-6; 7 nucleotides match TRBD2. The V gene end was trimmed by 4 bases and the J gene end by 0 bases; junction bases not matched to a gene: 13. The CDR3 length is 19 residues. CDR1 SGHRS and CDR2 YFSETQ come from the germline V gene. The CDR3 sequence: CASSPGGGAVHSGANVLTF. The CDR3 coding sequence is TGCGCCAGCAGCCCGGGGGGAGGGGCCGTGCACTCTGGGGCCAACGTCCTGACTTTC.

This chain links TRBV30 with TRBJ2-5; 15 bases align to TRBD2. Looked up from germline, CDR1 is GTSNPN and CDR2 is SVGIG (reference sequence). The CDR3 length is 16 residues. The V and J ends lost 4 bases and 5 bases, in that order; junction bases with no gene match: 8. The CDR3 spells CAWTSGGLAGGETQYF. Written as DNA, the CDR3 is TGTGCCTGGACTTCGGGAGGACTAGCGGGGGGGGAGACCCAGTACTTC.

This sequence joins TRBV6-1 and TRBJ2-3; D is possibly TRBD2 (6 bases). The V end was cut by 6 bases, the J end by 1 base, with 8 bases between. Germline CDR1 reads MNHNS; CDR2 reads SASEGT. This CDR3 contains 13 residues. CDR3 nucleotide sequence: TGTGCCAGCAGGGAGCGGGGCACAGATACGCAGTATTTT. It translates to CASRERGTDTQYF.

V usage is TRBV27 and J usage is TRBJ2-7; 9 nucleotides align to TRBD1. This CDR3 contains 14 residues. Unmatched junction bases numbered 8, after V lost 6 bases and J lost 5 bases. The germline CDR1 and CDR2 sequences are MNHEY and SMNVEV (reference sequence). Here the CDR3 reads CASSSSTGGNEQYF. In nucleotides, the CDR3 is TGTGCCAGCAGCTCATCGACAGGGGGGAACGAGCAGTACTTC.

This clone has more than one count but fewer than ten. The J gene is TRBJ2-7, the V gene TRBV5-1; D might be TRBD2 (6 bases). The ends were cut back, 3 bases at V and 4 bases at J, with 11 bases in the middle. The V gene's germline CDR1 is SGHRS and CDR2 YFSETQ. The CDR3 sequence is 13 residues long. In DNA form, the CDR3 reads TGCGCCAGCAGCTGGGACGCGGGGTACGAGCAGTACTTC. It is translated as CASSWDAGYEQYF.

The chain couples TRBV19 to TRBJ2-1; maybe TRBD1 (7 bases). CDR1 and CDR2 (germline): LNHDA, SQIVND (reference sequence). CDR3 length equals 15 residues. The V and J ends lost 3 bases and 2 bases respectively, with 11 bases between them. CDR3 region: CASSMQGGTYNEQFF. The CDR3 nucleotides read TGTGCCAGTAGTATGCAGGGGGGCACCTACAATGAGCAGTTCTTC.